These 9 T cell receptor beta chains came from one sample sequenced in a study of sequential checkpoint blockade in melanoma (dated by TCRdb to the late 2010s). Library preparation employed the immunoSEQ multiplex PCR assay. Here the immuneACCESS table is served through TCRdb, limited to in-frame sequences with V and J called. Missing clones are a known gap in these copies; in checked studies unresolved V genes cover under half, and the rest lacks a known reason. The sample data list fewer than 6,500 clones, and 28% of these were observed just once. Together, the top ten hold around 24% of the sample. According to the study, the label for this sample's treatment or condition signals: randomized to nivolumab then ipilimumab (arm A) or the reverse (arm B). Sample: tumor tissue (inferred from file names), taken from a patient given nivolumab and ipilimumab in sequence. The receptors were gathered from a human donor with melanoma.

This clone was seen only a few times. The chain employs TRBV28 and TRBJ2-3; no reliable D call. CDR1 is MDHEN, CDR2 SYDVKM, per germline. This CDR3 has 14 residues. Trimming removed 8 bases from V and 3 bases from J, with 15 bases in between. CDR3 amino acids: CASLDWDSTDTQYF. CDR3 in DNA: TGTGCCAGCCTTGACTGGGATTCAACAGATACGCAGTATTTT.

The chain employs TRBV19 and TRBJ1-2, with 7 bases matching TRBD1. V lost 5 bases, J lost 7 bases, and 22 bases stayed unmatched. This CDR3 is 18 amino acids long. From germline, CDR1 is LNHDA and CDR2 SQIVND (reference sequence). For the CDR3, the DNA is TGTGCCAGTAGTCCCGGTGGGGTGACAGGGCTCCTGGGTCGTGGCTACACCTTC. Translated: CASSPGGVTGLLGRGYTF. The variable domain in full, completed from reference TRBV19 and TRBJ1-2, reads DGGITQSPKYLFRKEGQNVTLSCEQNLNHDAMYWYRQDPGQGLRLIYYSQIVNDFQKGDIAEGYSVSREKKESFPLTVTSAQKNPTAFYLCASSPGGVTGLLGRGYTFGSGTRLTVV.

By its share, this clone is medium-sized. V and J are TRBV6-8 and TRBJ1-5, with D unclear. CDR1 MNHGY and CDR2 SAAAGT come from the germline V gene. Trimming cost V 0 bases and J 6 bases, with 6 bases left between them. The CDR3 length is 13 residues. CDR3 amino acids: CASSYSSVQPQHF. The CDR3 region has the DNA TGTGCCAGCAGTTACTCATCAGTTCAGCCCCAGCATTTT.

The chain has TRBV6-8 and TRBJ2-1; 13 bases are a match to TRBD2. V was pared by 2 bases and J by 6 bases, with 4 bases of the junction left unmatched. The CDR3 loop spans 16 amino acids. CDR1 is MNHGY and CDR2 is SAAAGT in the germline V gene. The CDR3: CASSYKLAGGPNEQFF. The CDR3, as DNA: TGTGCCAGCAGTTACAAACTAGCGGGAGGGCCCAATGAGCAGTTCTTC.

This rearrangement joins TRBV6-8 to TRBJ1-2; D is unresolved. The V gene lost 10 bases and the J gene lost 4 bases, with 16 bases spanning the gap. Germline-derived CDR1 and CDR2 are MNHGY and SAAAGT. This CDR3 is 13 amino acids long. This chain's CDR3 is CAIRGILGYGYTF. For the CDR3, the DNA is TGTGCCATCAGAGGGATATTGGGCTATGGCTACACCTTC.

DNA for the CDR3: TGTGCCAGCAGTTTATCCGCCTCAGGGAGGCGAAACGAGCAGTACTTC. It codes for CASSLSASGRRNEQYF. The chain joins TRBV28 to TRBJ2-7; D perhaps matches TRBD2 (6 bases). Germline assignment: CDR1 MDHEN and CDR2 SYDVKM. V shed 1 base and J shed 5 bases, with 18 bases lying between them. The CDR3 is made up of 16 amino acids.

The chain combines TRBV10-3 with TRBJ1-5, with 7 bases aligning to TRBD1. Per the germline V gene, CDR1 is ENHRY and CDR2 is SYGVKD. V lost 0 bases, J lost 2 bases, and 4 bases stayed unmatched. This CDR3 is 16 amino acids long. The CDR3 loop reads CAISESTGIGNQPQHF. The CDR3 nucleotides read TGTGCCATCAGTGAGTCGACAGGGATTGGCAATCAGCCCCAGCATTTT.

The chain joins TRBV15 to TRBJ2-5; D is possibly TRBD1 (5 bases). Trimming removed 5 bases at V and 1 base at J, with 11 bases between. In germline, CDR1 is LNHNV, CDR2 YYDKDF (reference sequence). CDR3 length: 14 residues. CDR3 protein: CATSGQGAQETQYF. The CDR3 DNA is TGTGCCACCAGCGGACAAGGAGCCCAAGAGACCCAGTACTTC.

This clone has just a few counts. CDR3 sequence (DNA): TGTGCCAGCAGGGCCGGGACAGGGGGCTCCTACGAGCAGTACTTC. Translation gives CASRAGTGGSYEQYF. V is TRBV6-8 and J is TRBJ2-7, with TRBD1 matching 11 bases. CDR1 MNHGY and CDR2 SAAAGT come from the germline V gene. The CDR3 totals 15 residues. V lost 6 bases to trimming and J lost 0 bases; unmatched junction nucleotides: 4.